Sequencing of this T cell receptor beta chain was carried out in a study of T-cell memory formation after mild COVID-19. General study points: Within pre-infection memory, some responding clones were found, suggesting cross-reactive memory joined.

This clonotype appeared many times. Its specificity is not known. 5'RACE primed from the constant segment yielded TCR alpha and TCR beta cDNA libraries bearing sample barcodes and UMIs. A single record per CDR3 protein comes from TCRdb applying MiXCR to the 5' RACE reads. The sample records about 350,000 distinct CDR3 sequences, around 15% being singletons. Germline-derived CDR1 and CDR2 are LGHNA and YSLEER. Trimming left V 0 bases short and J 4 bases short, with 6 bases between. CDR3 size: 14 residues. Specimen: PBMCs or a T cell subset sorted from them (not recorded which). The chain joins TRBV4-3 to TRBJ2-2; D is ambiguous. The origin of this receptor is a man between 18 and 29 years old who had mild COVID-19 (a few samples of this study predate the infection). Cell type and time point are not known. The CDR3 DNA follows: TGCGCCAGCAGCCAAGAACTTCTCACCGGGGAGCTGTTTTTT. Translating gives CASSQELLTGELFF.